This T cell receptor (beta chain) came from a study of response to subunit inactivated influenza vaccine. Findings of the study overall: The authors offered the suggestion that each seasonal influenza vaccination recruits few new T cells.

TCRdb passed the RT-PCR reads through MiXCR, listing each CDR3 protein once. The sample holds about 650,000 distinct CDR3 sequences, less than 15% seen once. In its sample, this clonotype was seen a few times. The antigen remains undetermined. Sequencing was performed on PBMCs from blood, taken 14 to 15 days before vaccination. The receptor was derived from a man aged 45-60 years who received an inactivated influenza vaccine.

CDR3 DNA sequence: TGTGCCAGCAGCAATAGACAGGGGTGGAACAATGAGCAGTTCTTC. It translates to CASSNRQGWNNEQFF. The chain employs TRBV27 and TRBJ2-1, with TRBD1 identical over 8 bases. V shed 6 bases and J 5 bases; nucleotides not matched to a gene: 9. This CDR3 is built from 15 residues. Germline values: CDR1 MNHEY, CDR2 SMNVEV (reference sequence).